This TCR beta chain stems from a study of blood T cells in healthy people across ages. The wider study: Every two T cells gave about one barcoded beta molecule via template switching.

The CDR3 runs to 13 residues. Trimming removed 5 bases at V and 4 bases at J, with 9 bases between. From germline, CDR1 is MNHEY and CDR2 SVGEGT. For the second PCR, which ran for about 6 to 11 cycles, a sample-barcoded 5' primer and a J-beta primer mix were used. TCRdb processed the 5' RACE reads anew with MiXCR; each CDR3 protein has one entry. The table includes about 650,000 distinct CDR3 sequences, 45% to 60% detected once. The source is a woman aged 80 or over in good health. V usage is TRBV6-2 or TRBV6-3 and J usage is TRBJ2-1; D call uncertain. The sequenced sample was blood. CDR3 residues: CASSDKHYNEQFF. CDR3 nucleotide sequence: TGTGCCAGCAGTGACAAACATTACAATGAGCAGTTCTTC.